Below, 24 T cell receptor beta chains from the same sample are listed, as sequenced in a study of cytomegalovirus exposure and HLA in healthy donors (dated by TCRdb to 2016 to 2017). Library preparation employed the immunoSEQ multiplex PCR assay. TCRdb mirrors the immuneACCESS table, restricted to in-frame sequences. Some clones are absent from its copies; in checked studies, under half trace to an unresolved V gene, and the reason for the others is unknown. Across this sample there are some 230,000 clones, with about 89% seen only once. About 1% of the sample comes from the top ten. Sample: PBMCs. The receptor source for this set is a woman aged 18-29 years in good health and CMV-seronegative.

The chain links TRBV19 to TRBJ1-5; D is unresolved. CDR1 is LNHDA, CDR2 SQIVND, per germline (reference sequence). The CDR3 contains 15 residues. V shed 7 bases and J shed 5 bases, with 18 bases lying between them. The CDR3 nucleotides are TGTGCCAGTATTGGAACAGAATCCTCGTATCAGCCCCAGCATTTT. Its protein product is CASIGTESSYQPQHF.

V is TRBV7-3 and J is TRBJ2-2; 10 bases align to TRBD2. The CDR3 contains 18 residues. V gave up 4 bases and J gave up 3 bases; unmatched junction bases: 11. Germline V CDR1 and CDR2: SGHTA, FQGTGA. The CDR3, as DNA: TGTGCCAGCAGCTCCTACAGGCTAGCGGGAGATTACACCGGGGAGCTGTTTTTT. This codes for CASSSYRLAGDYTGELFF. Combining the CDR3 with reference TRBV7-3 and TRBJ2-2 gives the whole variable domain GAGVSQTPSNKVTEKGKYVELRCDPISGHTALYWYRQSLGQGPEFLIYFQGTGAADDSGLPNDRFFAVRPEGSVSTLKIQRTERGDSAVYLCASSSYRLAGDYTGELFFGEGSRLTVL.

The rearrangement joins TRBV11-3 to TRBJ2-3; TRBD1 matches at 8 bases. The V gene's germline CDR1 is SGHNT and CDR2 YENEEA. There are 14 residues in the CDR3. J gave up 8 bases and V 5 bases, and 9 bases lay outside the gene matches. Here the CDR3 reads CASSLRQGFGTQYF. Here the CDR3 DNA reads TGTGCCAGCAGCCTACGACAGGGGTTCGGTACGCAGTATTTT. Filled out from reference TRBV11-3 and TRBJ2-3, the complete variable domain reads EAGVVQSPRYKIIEKKQPVAFWCNPISGHNTLYWYLQNLGQGPELLIRYENEEAVDDSQLPKDRFSAERLKGVDSTLKIQPAELGDSAVYLCASSLRQGFGTQYFGPGTRLTVL.

The rearrangement joins TRBV5-1 to TRBJ1-2; 8 bases agree with TRBD1. From germline, CDR1 is SGHRS and CDR2 YFSETQ. J gave up 8 bases and V 7 bases, and 19 bases lay outside the gene matches. The CDR3 extends over 16 amino acids. The DNA of the CDR3 is TGCGCCAGCTATGCAGGTGACAGGGGTGCCGCGCGAGGCTACACCTTC. This encodes CASYAGDRGAARGYTF.

CDR3 sequence (DNA): TGTGCCAGCAGCACGACAGGGGGCACTGAAGCTTTCTTT. Residues: CASSTTGGTEAFF. The chain links TRBV6-5 to TRBJ1-1; 9 bases agree with TRBD1. Germline-derived CDR1 and CDR2 are MNHEY and SVGAGI. The CDR3 length is 13 residues. Trimming removed 6 bases from V and 4 bases from J; junction bases left unmatched: 3.

The chain links TRBV6-5 to TRBJ1-5; 7 bases are a match to TRBD1. This CDR3 is 15 amino acids long. The V gene's germline CDR1 is MNHEY and CDR2 SVGAGI. Trimming removed 6 bases from V and 8 bases from J; junction bases left unmatched: 13. CDR3 DNA: TGTGCCAGCAGCTACGACAGGGTAAGGGAAGAGCCCCAGCATTTT. Amino acids: CASSYDRVREEPQHF.

The chain uses TRBV10-3 and TRBJ2-7; the D gene is possibly TRBD2 (5 bases). The germline CDR1 and CDR2 sequences are ENHRY and SYGVKD. The CDR3 sequence is 13 residues long. Between the trimmed V and J ends, which lost 2 bases and 3 bases, there was a span of 8 bases. The CDR3 loop reads CAISETRGYEQYF. The CDR3 region has the DNA TGTGCCATCAGTGAGACCCGGGGCTACGAGCAGTACTTC.

The chain carries TRBV5-1 and TRBJ2-7; 8 bases map to TRBD2. The CDR3 is 17 amino acids. Per germline, CDR1 SGHRS and CDR2 YFSETQ. Trimming at V came to 1 base and at J to 0 bases, leaving 9 bases not matched to a gene. The DNA of the CDR3 is TGCGCCAGCAGCTTGAGTTTCGGAGCGGGGGTCTCCTACGAGCAGTACTTC. This codes for CASSLSFGAGVSYEQYF.

This clone was found once. The genes are TRBV5-6 and TRBJ1-1, with 8 bases lining up with TRBD1. CDR1 is SGHDT and CDR2 is YYEEEE in the germline V gene. There are 11 residues in the CDR3. V shed 6 bases and J 9 bases; nucleotides not matched to a gene: 4. Here the CDR3 DNA reads TGTGCCAGCAAAAGCAGGGGGCAAGCTTTCTTT. This translates into CASKSRGQAFF.

This chain links TRBV6-5 with TRBJ1-1; no definite D call. Looked up from germline, CDR1 is MNHEY and CDR2 is SVGAGI. The CDR3 contains 14 residues. The V gene lost 6 bases and the J gene lost 8 bases, with 19 bases spanning the gap. The chain's CDR3 is CASRPGSSRREAFF. The DNA of the CDR3 is TGTGCCAGCAGGCCCGGGAGTTCTCGAAGGGAAGCTTTCTTT.

The chain joins TRBV19 to TRBJ1-4; D unresolved. The V end lost 0 bases, the J end lost 8 bases, and 10 bases lay between the germline ends. The germline gives CDR1 LNHDA, CDR2 SQIVND (reference sequence). The length of the CDR3 is 14 residues. CDR3 amino acids: CASSIDSPGEKLFF. The CDR3 bases are TGTGCCAGTAGTATAGATTCCCCGGGGGAAAAACTGTTTTTT. Supplemented by reference TRBV19 and TRBJ1-4, the full variable domain reads DGGITQSPKYLFRKEGQNVTLSCEQNLNHDAMYWYRQDPGQGLRLIYYSQIVNDFQKGDIAEGYSVSREKKESFPLTVTSAQKNPTAFYLCASSIDSPGEKLFFGSGTQLSVL.

V gene TRBV2 combines with J gene TRBJ1-5; 8 nucleotides match TRBD1. Trimming removed 7 bases from V and 10 bases from J; junction bases left unmatched: 9. The germline V gene encodes CDR1 SNHLY and CDR2 FYNNEI. The CDR3 is made up of 13 amino acids. The chain's CDR3 is CASKGRGRNPQHF. In DNA form, the CDR3 reads TGTGCCAGCAAAGGCAGGGGGCGTAATCCCCAGCATTTT.

This chain uses TRBV6-1 with TRBJ1-1; D is undetermined. The CDR3 length is 13 residues. V lost 7 bases and J lost 0, with 9 bases in between. Germline CDR1 and CDR2: MNHNS and SASEGT. As DNA, the CDR3 is TGTGCCAGCAAAGAGCGGCTGAACACTGAAGCTTTCTTT. This gives the protein CASKERLNTEAFF.

This sequence joins TRBV5-8 and TRBJ2-4; D is possibly TRBD2 (7 bases). The CDR3 consists of 14 residues. Germline CDR1 reads SGHTS; CDR2 reads YDEGEE. V was pared by 4 bases and J by 9 bases, with 17 bases between. CDR3 residues: CASSRGRGAGIQYF. The CDR3 coding sequence is TGTGCCAGCAGCCGCGGACGGGGGGCTGGCATTCAGTACTTC.

This clone was seen only once. This rearrangement joins TRBV30 to TRBJ2-2; 12 bases align to TRBD1. CDR1 GTSNPN and CDR2 SVGIG come from the germline V gene (reference sequence). The CDR3 totals 16 residues. The V gene end was trimmed by 8 bases and the J gene end by 6 bases; junction bases not matched to a gene: 13. The CDR3 sequence is CAQRYRDRGLAGELFF. Written as DNA, the CDR3 is TGTGCCCAGAGATACCGGGACAGGGGGCTTGCCGGGGAGCTGTTTTTT.

The chain joins TRBV9 to TRBJ2-2; 7 bases align to TRBD2. The germline V gene has CDR1 SGDLS and CDR2 YYNGEE. The CDR3 is made up of 17 amino acids. With 1 base clipped from V and 1 base from J, the junction kept 7 bases outside the gene matches. CDR3 protein: CASSVWGGDMNTGELFF. The CDR3 region has the DNA TGTGCCAGCAGCGTATGGGGAGGGGATATGAACACCGGGGAGCTGTTTTTT.

The rearrangement links TRBV30 to TRBJ2-5; D is possibly TRBD2 (5 bases). Germline V gene lookup returns CDR1 GTSNPN and CDR2 SVGIG (reference sequence). Trimming shortened V by 4 bases and J by 5 bases, and 11 bases separated the two germline ends. This CDR3 has 12 amino acids. DNA for the CDR3: TGTGCCTGGACCCCCCGAGGGGAGACCCAGTACTTC. The encoded protein is CAWTPRGETQYF.

The chain employs TRBV7-2 and TRBJ1-2; the D gene is possibly TRBD1 (5 bases). Per the germline V gene, CDR1 is SGHTA and CDR2 is FQGNSA. This CDR3 region has 13 residues. Trimming left V 5 bases short and J 8 bases short, with 15 bases between. The CDR3 region is CASSPDSLRGYTF. The DNA of the CDR3 is TGTGCCAGCAGCCCTGACAGTCTCAGGGGCTACACCTTC.

This clone was picked up one time. The chain combines TRBV7-7 with TRBJ2-7; unclear D gene. Trimming took off 5 bases at V and 0 bases at J, with 8 bases between the two ends. Germline lookup yields CDR1 SSHAT and CDR2 FNYEAQ (reference sequence). This CDR3 spans 13 amino acids. The CDR3, as DNA: TGTGCCAGCAGCCCAGTAAACTCCTACGAGCAGTACTTC. This sequence encodes CASSPVNSYEQYF.

This clone was counted once. V gene TRBV18 combines with J gene TRBJ2-2; TRBD1 matches 7 bases. The CDR3 loop spans 16 amino acids. Unmatched junction bases numbered 5, after V lost 4 bases and J lost 0 bases. Germline CDR1 KGHSH, CDR2 LQKENI. The CDR3 reads CASSQRQGPNTGELFF. The CDR3 nucleotides are TGTGCCAGCTCACAAAGACAGGGCCCGAACACCGGGGAGCTGTTTTTT.

This sequence joins TRBV5-1 and TRBJ1-3, with D perhaps TRBD1 (6 bases). The CDR3 consists of 15 residues. Germline values: CDR1 SGHRS, CDR2 YFSETQ. Trimming removed 5 bases from V and 0 bases from J, with 12 bases in between. The CDR3, as DNA: TGCGCCAGCAGTCGACAGGCCAACTCTGGAAACACCATATATTTT. The encoded protein is CASSRQANSGNTIYF.

This chain uses TRBV5-3 with TRBJ2-7; D might be TRBD2 (5 bases). TRBV5-3 is an ORF; its function is uncertain. The germline V and J ends were trimmed by 7 bases and 1 base, with 12 bases remaining between them. The CDR3 has 13 amino acids. The CDR3 DNA sequence: TGTGCCAGAGGACTCCCTAGGTCCTACGAGCAGTACTTC. Protein: CARGLPRSYEQYF.

J is TRBJ2-1 and V is TRBV19; 16 nucleotides align to TRBD2. The J segment lost 9 bases and the V segment lost 7 bases, leaving 6 bases of the junction unmatched. The CDR3 sequence is 15 residues long. Germline V gene lookup returns CDR1 LNHDA and CDR2 SQIVND (reference sequence). CDR3 DNA: TGTGCCAGTACTGGGACTAGCGGGAGGGCCCCTGAGCAGTTCTTC. It translates to CASTGTSGRAPEQFF.

The genes are TRBV4-2 and TRBJ1-1, with D maybe TRBD1 (6 bases). The CDR3 loop spans 15 amino acids. Trimming took 3 bases from V and 3 from J, leaving 14 bases between them. From germline, CDR1 is LGHNA and CDR2 YNFKEQ. CDR3 in DNA: TGTGCCAGCAGCCAGACTGCGGGGGCTGACACTGAAGCTTTCTTT. Translation: CASSQTAGADTEAFF.